A single sample is the source of the 4 T cell receptor beta chains below, sequenced in a study of T cells in women clearing cervical HPV infection. The data were produced by immunoSEQ multiplex PCR, yet TCRdb's version contains in-frame clones alone and is incomplete. Here the sample table reports 20,000 to 25,000 clones. Source material: blood buffy coat. These receptors all come from a woman aged 18 to 75 with a cervical HPV16 infection that either progressed to CIN3+ or cleared (not recorded which).

Regarding this clone: The DNA ends 3 residues before the CDR3 does, and the rest of the CDR3 is filled in from the germline J gene. The genes are TRBV10-3 and TRBJ1-3, with a tentative D call TRBD1 (5 bases). CDR3 length: 14 residues. V gave up 5 bases and J gave up 0 bases, with 8 bases separating them. Germline V gene data show CDR1 as ENHRY and CDR2 as SYGVKD. Incomplete CDR3 DNA: TGTGCCATCAGTTCGGGGGGCTCTGGAAACACC. This translates into CAISSGGSGNT. The whole CDR3 region reads CAISSGGSGNTIYF.

A word on this clone: Read data end 3 residues before the CDR3 end; the end is taken from the germline J gene. The chain employs TRBV20-1 and TRBJ2-4, with D tentatively TRBD1 (5 bases). The CDR3 is 15 amino acids. From germline, CDR1 is DFQATT and CDR2 SNEGSKA (reference sequence). The DNA read from the CDR3 is TGCAGTGCTAGTGGGCCAGGGATGTACCAAGAGACT. Its translation: CSASGPGMYQET. The full CDR3 reads CSASGPGMYQETQYF.

The part of the CDR3 DNA that was read is TGTGCCAGCTCACCACGATGGGACAGGGACAGCTACGAG. It yields the protein CASSPRWDRDSYE. From start to end, the CDR3 is CASSPRWDRDSYEQYF. The chain couples TRBV18 to TRBJ2-7; 9 bases match TRBD1. From the germline J gene comes the end of the CDR3, since the read stops 3 residues before it. Germline V lookup: CDR1 KGHSH, CDR2 LQKENI. The CDR3 runs to 16 residues. V dropped 1 base and J dropped 3; count of bases not matched to a gene: 7.

Comments on this clone: From the germline J gene comes the end of the CDR3, since the read stops 3 residues before it. The chain is built from TRBV7-6 and TRBJ2-7; TRBD1 aligns across 9 bases. The V gene's germline CDR1 is SGHVS and CDR2 FNYEAQ. The V and J ends lost 1 base and 4 bases, in that order; junction bases with no gene match: 2. The CDR3 is made up of 14 amino acids. The CDR3 here is CASSLEQGAYEQYF. The DNA read from the CDR3 is TGTGCCAGCAGCTTAGAACAGGGGGCTTACGAG.